The T cell receptor beta chain under discussion was sequenced for a study of blood T cell repertoires in COVID-19. Study overall: T cells, B-cell-depleted T cells, or PBMCs provided the cDNA or gDNA that served as material.

The study drew participants aged about 18 to 95 years from approximately 25 US areas. Cohorts were determined from participant-reported clinical history. As originally analysed: Amplification of reference gene primers was used by the study to estimate nucleated cell counts. Libraries were prepared by immunoSEQ multiplex PCR; TCRdb keeps only in-frame clonotypes and omits some of them. The D gene and trimming were derived from the DNA, and the V and J assignments and clone size from that table. Of some 510,000 clones in the sample, roughly 90% are singletons; the top ten hold 1.8%. This clone occurred once. The CDR3 has 16 residues.

This clonotype originated in a woman aged 40 to 49 who had recovered from COVID-19. The chain carries TRBV21-1 and TRBJ1-1; no DNA check was done on the table's D call, TRBD1. TRBV21-1 is a pseudogene locus. What was sequenced was PBMCs or T cells enriched from blood (not recorded which). CDR3 loop: CASSKRPGWGNTEAFF. DNA of the CDR3: TGTGCCAGCAGCAAACGGCCAGGGTGGGGAAACACTGAAGCTTTCTTT.